This entry lists 23 T cell receptor beta chains sequenced from one sample in a study of PD-1 blockade in classical Hodgkin lymphoma. TCRdb keeps only in-frame clones here, not all; method: immunoSEQ multiplex PCR. This table has some 30,000 clones, 71% appearing once. Relapse after autologous stem cell transplantation occurred in every patient, and brentuximab vedotin exposure varied. Source: peripheral blood mononuclear cells (PBMCs), taken before the second cycle of nivolumab. Receptors were obtained from a human donor with classical Hodgkin lymphoma.

The chain is built from TRBV2 and TRBJ1-2; D perhaps matches TRBD1 (5 bases). This CDR3 contains 14 residues. With 4 bases removed from V and 5 bases from J, the gap between germline ends came to 14 bases. In germline, CDR1 is SNHLY, CDR2 FYNNEI. The CDR3 coding sequence is TGTGCCAGCAGTGGGGGACTGATGGAGTATGGCTACACCTTC. It translates to CASSGGLMEYGYTF.

V usage is TRBV19 and J usage is TRBJ1-2; no clear D. The CDR3 has 16 residues. CDR1 is LNHDA and CDR2 is SQIVND in the germline V gene (reference sequence). The ends were cut back, 5 bases at V and 3 bases at J, with 19 bases in the middle. The CDR3 loop reads CASSVTDSRRDYGYTF. The CDR3 nucleotides are TGTGCCAGTAGTGTAACGGACTCCCGTCGGGACTATGGCTACACCTTC.

This chain joins TRBV5-4 and TRBJ2-2; no definite D call. Trimming pared 4 bases from V and 5 bases from J, leaving 21 bases between. In germline, CDR1 is SGHNT, CDR2 YYREEE (reference sequence). The CDR3 totals 17 residues. CDR3 region: CASSPLHTSTRTGELFF. The CDR3 nucleotides are TGTGCCAGCAGCCCGTTACACACGTCTACACGGACCGGGGAGCTGTTTTTT.

The chain is built from TRBV11-3 and TRBJ2-3; possibly TRBD1 for D (5 bases). The V gene lost 5 bases and the J gene lost 2 bases, with 14 bases spanning the gap. Germline CDR1 reads SGHNT; CDR2 reads YENEEA. The CDR3 consists of 15 residues. The CDR3 reads CASSTTAIPTDTQYF. The CDR3 DNA reads TGTGCCAGCAGCACGACAGCCATCCCCACAGATACGCAGTATTTT.

This clone showed up just a few times. This rearrangement joins TRBV19 to TRBJ1-1; weak D call: TRBD1 (5 bases). V lost 7 bases and J 2 bases, leaving 17 bases between the germline ends. The CDR3 loop spans 15 amino acids. Germline CDR1 and CDR2: LNHDA and SQIVND (reference sequence). CDR3 region: CASTSRGAYNTEAFF. The CDR3, as DNA: TGTGCCAGTACCTCAAGAGGGGCCTATAACACTGAAGCTTTCTTT.

The chain is built from TRBV6-1 and TRBJ2-1; no clear D gene. The CDR3 extends over 14 amino acids. The germline gives CDR1 MNHNS, CDR2 SASEGT. Trimming took 1 base from V and 3 from J, leaving 7 bases between them. The CDR3 reads CASSEGVGYNEQFF. CDR3 nucleotide sequence: TGTGCCAGCAGTGAAGGCGTTGGCTACAATGAGCAGTTCTTC.

The chain combines TRBV11-3 with TRBJ2-5; D is perhaps TRBD1 (5 bases). V was pared by 5 bases and J by 5 bases, with 9 bases between. The CDR3 has 12 amino acids. From germline, CDR1 is SGHNT and CDR2 YENEEA. The CDR3, as DNA: TGTGCCAGCAGCAAAGGGGATGAGACCCAGTACTTC. It codes for CASSKGDETQYF.

The V gene is TRBV4-3, the J gene TRBJ1-2; a possible D gene is TRBD1 (6 bases). This CDR3 has 14 amino acids. Trimming took off 0 bases at V and 4 bases at J, with 9 bases between the two ends. Germline values: CDR1 LGHNA, CDR2 YSLEER. This CDR3 reads CASSQDDRSYGYTF. The CDR3 DNA reads TGCGCCAGCAGCCAAGATGACAGGTCCTATGGCTACACCTTC.

The J gene is TRBJ1-2, the V gene TRBV7-6; D call uncertain. The length of the CDR3 is 17 residues. Germline V gives CDR1 SGHVS, CDR2 FNYEAQ. V lost 2 bases to trimming and J lost 1 base, with 17 bases between them. CDR3 residues: CASSLSVGRRGNYGYTF. Written as DNA, the CDR3 is TGTGCCAGCAGCTTAAGCGTTGGGCGGCGGGGTAACTATGGCTACACCTTC.

This clone was recorded only once. V usage is TRBV9 and J usage is TRBJ1-3; tentatively, D is TRBD1 (5 bases). The CDR3 contains 15 residues. The ends were cut back, 2 bases at V and 0 bases at J, with 9 bases in the middle. CDR1 is SGDLS and CDR2 is YYNGEE in the germline V gene. This CDR3 is CASSVGDFSGNTIYF. The CDR3 DNA reads as TGTGCCAGCAGCGTTGGGGACTTCTCTGGAAACACCATATATTTT.

J is TRBJ2-7 and V is TRBV6-1; D is unresolved. The CDR3 loop spans 12 amino acids. Trimming removed 7 bases at V and 10 bases at J, with 17 bases between. Germline values: CDR1 MNHNS, CDR2 SASEGT. CDR3 nucleotide sequence: TGTGCCAGCAAGTTCACGGGTTTCGAACAGTACTTC. Its protein product is CASKFTGFEQYF.

This clone was seen once. This chain joins TRBV6-6 and TRBJ2-1; D remains ambiguous. The CDR3 covers 13 residues. Germline loops: CDR1 MNHNY, CDR2 SVGAGI (reference sequence). Between the trimmed V and J ends, which lost 5 bases and 6 bases, there was a span of 11 bases. Here the CDR3 reads CASSNPAPNEQFF. The DNA of the CDR3 is TGTGCCAGCAGTAACCCGGCCCCCAATGAGCAGTTCTTC.

This sequence joins TRBV5-4 and TRBJ2-2, with D maybe TRBD2 (5 bases). This CDR3 is built from 17 residues. Germline CDR1 reads SGHNT; CDR2 reads YYREEE (reference sequence). The V end was cut by 0 bases, the J end by 0 bases, with 12 bases between. This chain's CDR3 is CASSLELAQANTGELFF. Written as DNA, the CDR3 is TGTGCCAGCAGCTTGGAGCTAGCCCAAGCGAACACCGGGGAGCTGTTTTTT.

This chain joins TRBV4-1 and TRBJ2-1, with 9 bases that match TRBD1. This CDR3 has 15 amino acids. Losses at the gene ends were 2 bases for V and 4 bases for J; bases not matched to a gene: 3. Germline V lookup: CDR1 MGHRA, CDR2 YSYEKL. The CDR3 DNA follows: TGCGCCAGCAGCCAACGGGGACAGGGTTACAATGAGCAGTTCTTC. Translation gives CASSQRGQGYNEQFF.

The V and J genes are TRBV7-2 and TRBJ1-1; weak D call: TRBD1 (6 bases). The CDR3 spans 16 residues. Germline V gene data show CDR1 as SGHTA and CDR2 as FQGNSA. Trimming cost V 5 bases and J 4 bases, with 20 bases left between them. Here the CDR3 reads CASSRHTGREGTEAFF. CDR3 nucleotide sequence: TGTGCCAGCAGCCGTCATACAGGGAGAGAGGGCACTGAAGCTTTCTTT.

The rearrangement links TRBV6-1 to TRBJ2-7; D ambiguous. The CDR3 length is 11 residues. Trimming pared 5 bases from V and 4 bases from J, leaving 6 bases between. Per germline, CDR1 MNHNS and CDR2 SASEGT. The CDR3 region is CASSYAYEQYF. The DNA of the CDR3 is TGTGCCAGCAGTTACGCATACGAGCAGTACTTC.

The gene calls are TRBV5-6 and TRBJ1-3; the D is unclear. The CDR3 runs to 14 residues. CDR1 and CDR2 (germline): SGHDT, YYEEEE. Trimming cost V 2 bases and J 0 bases, with 6 bases left between them. The CDR3 loop is CASSLSFSGNTIYF. CDR3 DNA sequence: TGTGCCAGCAGCTTATCCTTCTCTGGAAACACCATATATTTT.

The rearrangement links TRBV9 to TRBJ2-1, with TRBD2 identical over 9 bases. CDR1 is SGDLS and CDR2 is YYNGEE in the germline V gene. V gave up 0 bases and J gave up 7 bases; unmatched junction bases: 11. The CDR3 loop spans 17 amino acids. DNA for the CDR3: TGTGCCAGCAGCGTAGATACCGCTAGCGGGGTCCTTAATGAGCAGTTCTTC. This gives the protein CASSVDTASGVLNEQFF.

This chain connects TRBV5-8 to TRBJ2-3, with 9 bases matching TRBD1. CDR3 size: 16 residues. J gave up 3 bases and V 4 bases, and 9 bases lay outside the gene matches. CDR1 is SGHTS and CDR2 is YDEGEE in the germline V gene. In DNA form, the CDR3 reads TGTGCCAGCAGCCCTGGACAGGGGAGTATGACAGATACGCAGTATTTT. Translated, it gives CASSPGQGSMTDTQYF.

V is TRBV2 and J is TRBJ1-5; no reliable D call. CDR1 and CDR2 from the germline V gene are SNHLY and FYNNEI. This CDR3 spans 14 amino acids. V lost 2 bases and J 2 bases, leaving 7 bases between the germline ends. The CDR3, as DNA: TGTGCCAGCAGTGAATGGGAGGGCAATCAGCCCCAGCATTTT. Amino acid sequence: CASSEWEGNQPQHF.

The J gene is TRBJ1-2, the V gene TRBV29-1; D gene uncertain. Germline CDR1 SQVTM, CDR2 ANQGSEA. This CDR3 has 13 residues. V was cut by 6 bases and J by 0 bases, with 11 bases left in between. The CDR3 nucleotides read TGCAGCGTCCAAGGAACAGCTAACTATGGCTACACCTTC. This sequence encodes CSVQGTANYGYTF.

V and J are TRBV28 and TRBJ1-4; possibly TRBD1 for D (5 bases). This CDR3 is 17 amino acids long. Germline V gene data show CDR1 as MDHEN and CDR2 as SYDVKM. The germline V and J ends were trimmed by 3 bases and 0 bases, with 14 bases remaining between them. The CDR3 sequence: CASSFPIGHSTNEKLFF. As DNA, the CDR3 is TGTGCCAGCAGTTTCCCTATTGGACACTCAACTAATGAAAAACTGTTTTTT.

This clone was seen just once. This chain joins TRBV11-3 and TRBJ2-7; D is unclear. From germline, CDR1 is SGHNT and CDR2 YENEEA. V was shortened by 0 bases and J by 3 bases, with 3 bases between the two germline ends. The CDR3 consists of 12 residues. The CDR3 DNA follows: TGTGCCAGCAGCTTAGACGGCTACGAGCAGTACTTC. Protein sequence: CASSLDGYEQYF.